The 3 T cell receptor beta chains reported below all come from one sample, sequenced in a study of T-cell reconstitution after alpha-beta-depleted transplantation in children. Construction of the TCRbeta library involved unique molecular identifiers. From the PCR reads, TCRdb called clonotypes with MiXCR, one entry per CDR3 protein. The sample holds approximately 110,000 distinct CDR3 sequences; 20% to 25% are singletons and the top ten take 10% to 13%. The source material was PBMCs, mostly from graft donor cells, sampled 180 days after TCRalphabeta/CD19-depleted stem cell transplant. The receptors derive from a male patient between 2 and 15 years old who had a stem cell transplant for chronic granulomatous disease, so the T cells may come from the graft donor.

This clonotype was counted at least ten times. The chain links TRBV6-5 to TRBJ2-2, with 7 bases that match TRBD1. This CDR3 region has 15 residues. Germline CDR1 is MNHEY and CDR2 is SVGAGI. The V gene end was trimmed by 1 base and the J gene end by 9 bases; junction bases not matched to a gene: 8. The CDR3 spells CASSYFRQGFRELFF. The CDR3 nucleotides read TGTGCCAGCAGTTACTTCAGACAGGGATTTCGGGAGCTGTTTTTT.

This clonotype occurred many times. The rearrangement links TRBV7-3 to TRBJ2-3; D may correspond to TRBD1 or TRBD2 (5 bases each). Germline CDR1 reads SGHTA; CDR2 reads FQGTGA. V dropped 5 bases and J dropped 1 base, with 19 bases sitting between them. The CDR3 extends over 17 amino acids. The CDR3 nucleotides read TGTGCCAGCAGCCGAAGAGGGGCCGACTACCGCACAGATACGCAGTATTTT. Translating it yields CASSRRGADYRTDTQYF.

V is TRBV7-9 and J is TRBJ2-3; D remains ambiguous. Trimming shortened V by 0 bases and J by 4 bases, and 11 bases separated the two germline ends. Germline assignment: CDR1 SEHNR and CDR2 FQNEAQ (reference sequence). CDR3 length: 15 amino acids. This chain's CDR3 is CASSLAVGKADTQYF. The CDR3 nucleotides read TGTGCCAGCAGCTTAGCTGTGGGTAAGGCAGATACGCAGTATTTT. Full variable domain (missing parts from reference TRBV7-9 and TRBJ2-3): DTGVSQNPRHKITKRGQNVTFRCDPISEHNRLYWYRQTLGQGPEFLTYFQNEAQLEKSRLLSDRFSAERPKGSFSTLEIQRTEQGDSAMYLCASSLAVGKADTQYFGPGTRLTVL.